The 32 T cell receptor beta chains below all came from one sample that was sequenced in a study of blood T cell repertoires in COVID-19. This table comes from immunoSEQ multiplex PCR, and its TCRdb copy is limited to in-frame clones, with some not included. The table has roughly 180,000 clones, approximately 87% seen once. Material: PBMCs or T cells enriched from blood (not recorded which). The receptors were gathered from a woman aged 45-65 years who had recovered from COVID-19.

On this clone itself: This sample also contains other DNA sequences that code for the same CDR3. This CDR3 is CASSASGVYEQYV. The CDR3 DNA reads TGTGCCAGCAGTGCTTCCGGGGTCTACGAGCAGTACGTC. The V gene is TRBV2, the J gene TRBJ2-7; D may be TRBD2 (5 bases). From germline, CDR1 is SNHLY and CDR2 FYNNEI. The CDR3 totals 13 residues. V dropped 4 bases and J dropped 3 bases, with 10 bases sitting between them.

This clone was observed a few times. At the DNA level, this CDR3 is encoded by other sequences in the same sample as well. J is TRBJ1-1 and V is TRBV12-3 or TRBV12-4, with TRBD1 identical over 9 bases. After removal of 6 bases from V and 3 bases from J, the junction contained 2 bases not matched to a gene. The CDR3 covers 13 residues. This CDR3 is CASSRTGDTEAFF. The CDR3 DNA sequence: TGTGCCAGCAGCCGGACAGGGGACACTGAAGCTTTCTTT.

The chain links TRBV5-4 to TRBJ2-7, with D unclear. The CDR3 is 15 residues long. Per germline, CDR1 SGHNT and CDR2 YYREEE (reference sequence). Trimming pared 0 bases from V and 0 bases from J, leaving 10 bases between. CDR3 amino acids: CASSLGPQASYEQYV. The CDR3 bases are TGTGCCAGCAGCTTGGGTCCCCAGGCCTCCTACGAGCAGTACGTC.

The genes are TRBV30 and TRBJ1-2; 8 nucleotides agree with TRBD1. The CDR3 has 13 amino acids. V was clipped by 2 bases and J by 7 bases; unmatched bases: 6. The V gene's germline CDR1 is GTSNPN and CDR2 SVGIG (reference sequence). In nucleotides, the CDR3 is TGTGCCTGGAGTCCACAGGGGGACGGTGGCTACACCTTC. Protein product: CAWSPQGDGGYTF.

V and J are TRBV6-5 and TRBJ2-3, with 10 bases aligning to TRBD2. The germline gives CDR1 MNHEY, CDR2 SVGAGI. This CDR3 spans 15 amino acids. The junction had 4 bases not matched to a gene; V was cut back by 4 bases and J by 3 bases. CDR3 amino acids: CASSFSGRLTDTQYF. The CDR3 nucleotides read TGTGCCAGCAGTTTTAGCGGGAGGTTAACAGATACGCAGTATTTT.

This clone turned up a few times. J is TRBJ1-3 and V is TRBV30; D unresolved. The V gene's germline CDR1 is GTSNPN and CDR2 SVGIG (reference sequence). The CDR3 contains 14 residues. The V and J ends lost 3 bases and 1 base respectively, with 10 bases between them. CDR3: CAWSVTESGNTIYF. CDR3 DNA: TGTGCCTGGAGCGTAACAGAGTCTGGAAACACCATATATTTT.

About this clone: This sample also contains other DNA sequences that code for the same CDR3. The CDR3 DNA is TGTGCCTGGAGTGTACAGGGCGATCAGCCCCAGCATTTT. This translates into CAWSVQGDQPQHF. J is TRBJ1-5 and V is TRBV30; a weak D match, TRBD1 (6 bases). This CDR3 spans 13 amino acids. V gave up 0 bases and J gave up 5 bases, with 8 bases separating them. The germline V gene has CDR1 GTSNPN and CDR2 SVGIG (reference sequence).

This sequence joins TRBV19 and TRBJ1-1; no reliable D call. The CDR3 extends over 14 amino acids. CDR1 LNHDA and CDR2 SQIVND come from the germline V gene (reference sequence). Trimming stripped 3 bases from V and 4 bases from J, with 12 bases between. The DNA for the CDR3 is TGTGCCAGTAGTATGCGAGGGCTCGGCACTGAAGCTTTCTTT. Amino acid sequence: CASSMRGLGTEAFF.

V gene TRBV28 combines with J gene TRBJ1-3; TRBD1 matches 7 bases. The junction had 10 bases not matched to a gene; V was cut back by 8 bases and J by 0 bases. The CDR3 is 16 amino acids. Germline CDR1 MDHEN, CDR2 SYDVKM. In DNA form, the CDR3 reads TGTGCCAGCTGCTTGGGACAGCCTTACTCTGGAAACACCATATATTTT. Translation gives CASCLGQPYSGNTIYF.

This chain uses TRBV10-3 with TRBJ1-2; D is possibly TRBD1 (5 bases). Germline CDR1 reads ENHRY; CDR2 reads SYGVKD. Trimming pared 1 base from V and 8 bases from J, leaving 14 bases between. The CDR3 is made up of 14 amino acids. In DNA form, the CDR3 reads TGTGCCATCAGTGAGTTGCCTTTACAGGAAGGCTACACCTTC. Translation: CAISELPLQEGYTF.

The chain has TRBV29-1 and TRBJ2-5; no reliable D call. Germline lookup yields CDR1 SQVTM and CDR2 ANQGSEA. The CDR3 extends over 10 amino acids. V lost 4 bases to trimming and J lost 6 bases, with 6 bases between them. CDR3 sequence: CSVVFKTQYF. CDR3 in DNA: TGCAGCGTTGTTTTTAAGACCCAGTACTTC.

The V call is TRBV2, the J call TRBJ2-1; TRBD2 agrees at 10 bases. V gave up 3 bases and J gave up 8 bases; unmatched junction bases: 13. This CDR3 has 17 amino acids. Germline V CDR1 and CDR2: SNHLY, FYNNEI. CDR3 sequence (DNA): TGTGCCAGCAGTGACGCCCCGGGCAGCGGGGGGGGACATGAGCAGTTCTTC. Amino acids: CASSDAPGSGGGHEQFF.

The chain uses TRBV6-6 and TRBJ2-5; possible D gene TRBD1, 5 bases. Looked up from germline, CDR1 is MNHNY and CDR2 is SVGAGI (reference sequence). CDR3 length: 14 amino acids. Trimming removed 11 bases from V and 5 bases from J, with 21 bases in between. CDR3 sequence reads: CAAQAGQGGETQYF. CDR3 DNA: TGTGCCGCACAAGCCGGGCAGGGCGGCGAGACCCAGTACTTC.

A word on this clone: The identical CDR3 is also encoded by other nucleotide sequences in the sample. The chain joins TRBV6-6 to TRBJ1-4; D gene unclear. CDR3 length: 15 residues. With 6 bases removed from V and 2 bases from J, the gap between germline ends came to 13 bases. Per the germline V gene, CDR1 is MNHNY and CDR2 is SVGAGI (reference sequence). The CDR3 here is CASSYPPGTNEKLFF. CDR3 coding DNA: TGTGCCAGCAGCTACCCCCCCGGGACTAATGAAAAACTGTTTTTT.

The chain employs TRBV29-1 and TRBJ2-3; D not certain. CDR1 and CDR2 (germline): SQVTM, ANQGSEA. The length of the CDR3 is 14 residues. Trimming shortened V by 4 bases and J by 2 bases, and 13 bases separated the two germline ends. CDR3 loop: CSVGRARITDTQYF. CDR3 bases: TGCAGCGTTGGGAGAGCGAGAATCACAGATACGCAGTATTTT.

The table lists this clone with a few counts. This chain uses TRBV2 with TRBJ1-5, with TRBD1 matching over 8 bases. The CDR3 runs 16 residues. Germline CDR1 SNHLY, CDR2 FYNNEI. V shed 7 bases, J shed 3 bases, and the junction held 11 bases outside the gene matches. DNA of the CDR3: TGTGCCAGCACTTTGGTAGGGACAGGAGACAATCAGCCCCAGCATTTT. It encodes CASTLVGTGDNQPQHF. Combining the CDR3 with reference TRBV2 and TRBJ1-5 gives the whole variable domain EPEVTQTPSHQVTQMGQEVILRCVPISNHLYFYWYRQILGQKVEFLVSFYNNEISEKSEIFDDQFSVERPDGSNFTLKIRSTKLEDSAMYFCASTLVGTGDNQPQHFGDGTRLSIL.

The rearrangement links TRBV29-1 to TRBJ1-1; maybe TRBD1 (5 bases). V lost 7 bases, J lost 5 bases, and 11 bases lay in between. This CDR3 spans 11 amino acids. Germline V gives CDR1 SQVTM, CDR2 ANQGSEA. The CDR3 spells CSALGGTEAFF. In DNA, the CDR3 is TGCAGCGCCCTCGGGGGGACTGAAGCTTTCTTT.

This chain connects TRBV4-3 to TRBJ2-1; 7 nucleotides line up with TRBD2. Germline V gene data show CDR1 as LGHNA and CDR2 as YSLEER. This CDR3 spans 15 amino acids. The junction had 2 bases not matched to a gene; V was cut back by 1 base and J by 2 bases. CDR3 amino acids: CASSQVTSAYNEQFF. The CDR3 DNA follows: TGCGCCAGCAGCCAAGTTACTAGCGCCTACAATGAGCAGTTCTTC.

The chain joins TRBV6-5 to TRBJ2-2; D is ambiguous. The V end was cut by 0 bases, the J end by 4 bases, with 9 bases between. The length of the CDR3 is 15 residues. In germline, CDR1 is MNHEY, CDR2 SVGAGI. Here the CDR3 reads CASSYSYRSTGELFF. CDR3 bases: TGTGCCAGCAGTTACTCCTATAGGAGCACCGGGGAGCTGTTTTTT.

This chain joins TRBV15 and TRBJ1-6; tentatively, D is TRBD1 (6 bases). Trimming stripped 1 base from V and 7 bases from J, with 14 bases between. The CDR3 runs to 16 residues. The V gene's germline CDR1 is LNHNV and CDR2 YYDKDF (reference sequence). The DNA for the CDR3 is TGTGCCACCAGCAGAGGCGGGGGGGGCCTAAATTCACCCCTCCACTTT. This codes for CATSRGGGGLNSPLHF.

This clone was picked up one time. V and J are TRBV28 and TRBJ1-2; possibly TRBD1 for D (5 bases). Trimming stripped 6 bases from V and 0 bases from J, with 14 bases between. CDR3 size: 15 residues. Germline V gene data show CDR1 as MDHEN and CDR2 as SYDVKM. CDR3 nucleotide sequence: TGTGCCAGCAGATATCAGGGTGACCCTAACTATGGCTACACCTTC. It yields the protein CASRYQGDPNYGYTF.

The chain employs TRBV19 and TRBJ1-4; 7 positions match TRBD1. The CDR3 runs to 15 residues. Germline CDR1 reads LNHDA; CDR2 reads SQIVND (reference sequence). The V and J ends lost 6 bases and 6 bases, in that order; junction bases with no gene match: 10. The CDR3 DNA reads TGTGCCAGTAGAACAGACAGGGTCAATGATGAAAAACTGTTTTTT. This codes for CASRTDRVNDEKLFF.

The V and J genes are TRBV19 and TRBJ1-2; D is uncertain. The CDR3 has 16 residues. Germline V gene sequence: CDR1 LNHDA, CDR2 SQIVND (reference sequence). Deletions cut 5 bases from V and 0 bases from J, with 16 bases between. DNA of the CDR3: TGTGCCAGTAGTTCAGTCTTGGGCAGCCCTAACTATGGCTACACCTTC. Translated: CASSSVLGSPNYGYTF.

The chain carries TRBV10-3 and TRBJ2-2; D is possibly TRBD1 (6 bases). The CDR3 has 17 amino acids. Germline loops: CDR1 ENHRY, CDR2 SYGVKD. V shed 3 bases and J shed 4 bases, with 18 bases lying between them. The CDR3 protein is CAISDLVGAITTGELFF. The CDR3 DNA follows: TGTGCCATCAGTGATTTGGTGGGGGCTATCACCACCGGGGAGCTGTTTTTT.

The V and J genes are TRBV4-2 and TRBJ1-5, with 7 bases that match TRBD1. The CDR3 has 15 residues. Germline CDR1 is LGHNA and CDR2 is YNFKEQ. V lost 6 bases and J lost 1; bases outside the gene matches: 6. CDR3: CASSLTGQSNQPQHF. Here the CDR3 DNA reads TGTGCCAGCAGTCTGACAGGGCAGAGCAATCAGCCCCAGCATTTT.

The rearrangement links TRBV5-4 to TRBJ1-2; 7 bases match TRBD1. V trimming: 4 bases; J trimming: 4 bases; junction bases outside the gene matches: 10. This CDR3 comprises 15 residues. Germline CDR1 SGHNT, CDR2 YYREEE (reference sequence). CDR3 loop: CASSQGGGGTYGYTF. In DNA form, the CDR3 reads TGTGCCAGCAGCCAGGGTGGAGGGGGCACCTATGGCTACACCTTC.

The chain joins TRBV14 to TRBJ2-2; tentatively, D is TRBD2 (6 bases). CDR1 SGHDN and CDR2 FVKESK come from the germline V gene. The CDR3 sequence is 17 residues long. V lost 4 bases and J lost 0, with 15 bases in between. Here the CDR3 reads CASSPLTGEPNTGELFF. CDR3 sequence (DNA): TGTGCCAGCAGCCCTCTTACGGGAGAACCGAACACCGGGGAGCTGTTTTTT. The whole variable domain, remainder taken from reference TRBV14 and TRBJ2-2, is EAGVTQFPSHSVIEKGQTVTLRCDPISGHDNLYWYRRVMGKEIKFLLHFVKESKQDESGMPNNRFLAERTGGTYSTLKVQPAELEDSGVYFCASSPLTGEPNTGELFFGEGSRLTVL.

V is TRBV7-9 and J is TRBJ2-5; 9 nucleotides match TRBD1. This CDR3 comprises 16 residues. Germline CDR1 is SEHNR and CDR2 is FQNEAQ (reference sequence). Trimming at V came to 5 bases and at J to 2 bases, leaving 9 bases not matched to a gene. The CDR3 spells CASSTSGQGRQETQYF. The CDR3 DNA follows: TGTGCCAGCAGCACCTCCGGACAGGGGCGACAAGAGACCCAGTACTTC.

About this clone itself: This specimen includes other DNA sequences encoding the same CDR3. The chain uses TRBV5-1 and TRBJ1-1; 11 bases line up with TRBD1. The junction had 1 base not matched to a gene; V was cut back by 4 bases and J by 2 bases. Germline V gives CDR1 SGHRS, CDR2 YFSETQ. The CDR3 spans 14 residues. CDR3 bases: TGCGCCAGCAGCGGGACAGGGGGAAACACTGAAGCTTTCTTT. Translated, it gives CASSGTGGNTEAFF.

This clone has a single count. V usage is TRBV21-1 and J usage is TRBJ2-2; TRBD2, the table's D call, was not compared with the DNA. TRBV21-1 has pseudogene status. This CDR3 has 13 amino acids. CDR3 sequence reads: CASLGGGTGELFF. The CDR3 coding sequence is TGTGCCAGCTTAGGGGGGGGCACCGGGGAGCTGTTTTTT.

V usage is TRBV28 and J usage is TRBJ2-7; 7 bases agree with TRBD2. Looked up from germline, CDR1 is MDHEN and CDR2 is SYDVKM. The J segment lost 3 bases and the V segment lost 9 bases, leaving 8 bases of the junction unmatched. The CDR3 extends over 13 amino acids. The CDR3: CASSSGPHYEQYV. The CDR3 coding sequence is TGTGCCAGTTCTAGCGGACCCCACTACGAGCAGTACGTC.

The chain uses TRBV5-1 and TRBJ2-2; D is ambiguous. V dropped 4 bases and J dropped 8 bases, with 15 bases sitting between them. The CDR3 spans 14 residues. Per germline, CDR1 SGHRS and CDR2 YFSETQ. The CDR3 protein is CASSLTRQTGELFF. CDR3 DNA: TGCGCCAGCAGCCTTACCCGTCAAACTGGGGAGCTGTTTTTT.